The 31 T cell receptor beta chains given below trace back to one sample, sequenced in a study of human T cells and chemical hapten exposure. One entry per CDR3 protein, called by TCRdb with MiXCR from the RACE reads. The sample holds 75,000 to 100,000 distinct CDR3 sequences, 9.3% seen once. Described time point: patch test 2, 6 weeks after DPC sensitization. Treatment noted: therapeutic diphenylcyclopropenone sensitization with weekly scalp DPC. Sequencing used whole blood, obtained in connection with sensitization to the hapten diphenylcyclopropenone (DPC). The source of these receptors is a woman aged 40 to 50 with alopecia areata. Some clones in this sample may be carry-over from other donors' samples.

J is TRBJ2-5 and V is TRBV20-1; D is possibly TRBD2 (6 bases). This CDR3 spans 17 amino acids. Germline V gives CDR1 DFQATT, CDR2 SNEGSKA (reference sequence). The V and J ends lost 6 bases and 0 bases respectively, with 23 bases between them. CDR3 amino acids: CSAKTTGSGLDQETQYF. The CDR3 DNA reads as TGCAGTGCCAAAACCACCGGGAGTGGATTGGACCAAGAGACCCAGTACTTC.

This clonotype was counted ten times or more. V is TRBV6-5 and J is TRBJ2-3; no clear D. The CDR3 is made up of 13 amino acids. Trimming removed 2 bases at V and 0 bases at J, with 3 bases between. Per the germline V gene, CDR1 is MNHEY and CDR2 is SVGAGI. CDR3 residues: CASSYSSTDTQYF. CDR3 DNA: TGTGCCAGCAGTTACAGTAGCACAGATACGCAGTATTTT.

This clonotype was counted a few times. The chain recombines TRBV14 with TRBJ2-5; the D gene is possibly TRBD2 (5 bases). Between the trimmed V and J ends, which lost 2 bases and 7 bases, there was a span of 8 bases. This CDR3 region has 12 residues. Germline CDR1 SGHDN, CDR2 FVKESK. CDR3 amino acids: CASSQNRGTQYF. DNA of the CDR3: TGTGCCAGCAGCCAAAACCGGGGGACCCAGTACTTC.

This clonotype appeared many times. The rearrangement joins TRBV3-1 to TRBJ2-7, with D hard to call. The CDR3 extends over 15 amino acids. V lost 1 base to trimming and J lost 6 bases, with 16 bases between them. Per germline, CDR1 LGHDT and CDR2 YNNKEL (reference sequence). The chain's CDR3 is CASSQGGTGTGEQYF. The CDR3 DNA sequence: TGTGCCAGCAGCCAAGGAGGAACGGGTACGGGCGAGCAGTACTTC.

This clonotype was seen more than once but under ten times. The V and J genes are TRBV27 and TRBJ1-6; 7 bases agree with TRBD1. The CDR3 runs to 13 residues. Germline V lookup: CDR1 MNHEY, CDR2 SMNVEV (reference sequence). V shed 3 bases and J 10 bases; nucleotides not matched to a gene: 3. CDR3 sequence (DNA): TGTGCCAGCAGTTTGGACAGGTTCTCACCCCTCCACTTT. This codes for CASSLDRFSPLHF.

This clonotype has at least ten counts. The gene calls are TRBV6-5 and TRBJ2-2; TRBD2 matches 7 bases. The CDR3 covers 15 residues. After removal of 4 bases from V and 5 bases from J, the junction contained 7 bases not matched to a gene. Germline-derived CDR1 and CDR2 are MNHEY and SVGAGI. Here the CDR3 reads CASSFAGTTTGELFF. As DNA, the CDR3 is TGTGCCAGCAGTTTCGCCGGGACTACAACCGGGGAGCTGTTTTTT.

This clonotype was counted ten times or more. The J gene is TRBJ1-5, the V gene TRBV6-2 or TRBV6-3; D call uncertain. This CDR3 spans 15 amino acids. Germline V gene lookup returns CDR1 MNHEY and CDR2 SVGEGT. The germline V and J ends were trimmed by 6 bases and 2 bases, with 14 bases remaining between them. CDR3 DNA sequence: TGTGCCAGCAGACTTTATCTCGGGGGCAATCAGCCCCAGCATTTT. Translated: CASRLYLGGNQPQHF.

This clonotype was seen a handful of times. The chain recombines TRBV11-1 with TRBJ2-1, with D uncertain. The CDR3 sequence is 18 residues long. V was clipped by 5 bases and J by 2 bases, with 22 bases between them. CDR1 SGHAT and CDR2 FQDESV come from the germline V gene (reference sequence). The CDR3 spells CASSRPFHVERPYNEQFF. As DNA, the CDR3 is TGTGCCAGCAGCCGACCATTTCACGTCGAGCGTCCCTACAATGAGCAGTTCTTC.

This clonotype was seen a handful of times. V usage is TRBV4-1 and J usage is TRBJ2-3, with D unclear. The germline V gene has CDR1 MGHRA and CDR2 YSYEKL. Trimming took 0 bases from V and 0 from J, leaving 13 bases between them. The CDR3 has 17 amino acids. The CDR3 DNA reads TGCGCCAGCAGCCAAGAGTTCCAGATACTAAGCACAGATACGCAGTATTTT. Translation: CASSQEFQILSTDTQYF.

This sequence joins TRBV9 and TRBJ2-5; no definite D call. From germline, CDR1 is SGDLS and CDR2 YYNGEE. With 0 bases removed from V and 3 bases from J, the gap between germline ends came to 12 bases. The CDR3 sequence is 15 residues long. Written as DNA, the CDR3 is TGTGCCAGCAGCGTAGGAGTCTTTAAGGAAGAGACCCAGTACTTC. Amino acid sequence: CASSVGVFKEETQYF.

This clonotype was recorded at least ten times. The chain joins TRBV6-2 or TRBV6-3 to TRBJ2-7; no firm D call. The CDR3 runs 14 residues. In germline, CDR1 is MNHEY, CDR2 SVGEGT. Trimming stripped 0 bases from V and 2 bases from J, with 8 bases between. For the CDR3, the DNA is TGTGCCAGCAGTTACTCGAGTGACACCTACGAGCAGTACTTC. Protein product: CASSYSSDTYEQYF.

This clonotype was picked up a small number of times. The J gene is TRBJ1-2, the V gene TRBV18, with 8 bases identical to TRBD1. The CDR3 covers 14 residues. J gave up 5 bases and V 5 bases, and 7 bases lay outside the gene matches. CDR1 is KGHSH and CDR2 is LQKENI in the germline V gene. The CDR3 nucleotides are TGTGCCAGCTCATCAGGGACAGGAATGTATGGCTACACCTTC. Translated, it gives CASSSGTGMYGYTF.

The rearrangement uses TRBV12-5 and TRBJ1-1; 7 nucleotides agree with TRBD1. The V gene's germline CDR1 is LGHNT and CDR2 FRNRAP. This CDR3 region has 15 residues. V lost 4 bases to trimming and J lost 0 bases; unmatched junction nucleotides: 5. The CDR3 DNA reads as TGTGCTAGTGGTTCGGGGACAGCGTTGAACACTGAAGCTTTCTTT. Translating it yields CASGSGTALNTEAFF.

This clonotype was counted ten times or more. The chain combines TRBV3-2 with TRBJ2-3; the D segment call TRBD1 is taken from the table without a DNA check. TRBV3-2 is described as a pseudogene. CDR3 length: 17 amino acids. In DNA form, the CDR3 reads TGTGCCAGCAGCCAAGATCGGTCCGGTCCCCTCACAGATACGCAGTATTTT. Its protein product is CASSQDRSGPLTDTQYF.

V and J are TRBV6-1 and TRBJ2-3; 9 nucleotides align to TRBD2. The CDR3 loop spans 14 amino acids. V was pared by 11 bases and J by 5 bases, with 11 bases of the junction left unmatched. From germline, CDR1 is MNHNS and CDR2 SASEGT. The chain's CDR3 is CAEGDSGRLDTQYF. DNA for the CDR3: TGTGCCGAGGGTGATAGCGGGAGATTAGATACGCAGTATTTT.

This clonotype was seen at least ten times. The V and J genes are TRBV7-3 and TRBJ2-1; a possible D gene is TRBD2 (5 bases). Trimming pared 5 bases from V and 6 bases from J, leaving 14 bases between. The CDR3 loop spans 14 amino acids. Germline V gives CDR1 SGHTA, CDR2 FQGTGA. The CDR3 DNA follows: TGTGCCAGCAGCCCCGCGGGCGGTTTCAATGAGCAGTTCTTC. This sequence encodes CASSPAGGFNEQFF.

This clonotype was recorded many times. The V and J genes are TRBV20-1 and TRBJ2-1; 10 bases fit TRBD2. The ends lost 6 bases at V and 4 bases at J; junction bases unmatched: 6. This CDR3 comprises 14 residues. Germline V gene lookup returns CDR1 DFQATT and CDR2 SNEGSKA (reference sequence). CDR3 DNA sequence: TGCAGTGCCAGGCTAGCGGGAGATTACAATGAGCAGTTCTTC. Translating it yields CSARLAGDYNEQFF.

The table lists this clonotype with many counts. This chain joins TRBV12-3 or TRBV12-4 and TRBJ2-5, with 7 bases identical to TRBD1. The ends lost 6 bases at V and 1 base at J; junction bases unmatched: 5. The CDR3 is 14 amino acids. CDR3 DNA: TGTGCCAGCAGCCTACAGGGGACCCAAGAGACCCAGTACTTC. Protein sequence: CASSLQGTQETQYF.

This clonotype was seen only a few times. This chain connects TRBV28 to TRBJ2-1, with 9 bases fitting TRBD1. Trimming at V came to 7 bases and at J to 8 bases, leaving 9 bases not matched to a gene. CDR3 length: 14 amino acids. The germline gives CDR1 MDHEN, CDR2 SYDVKM. CDR3 in amino acids: CASNRDRAYDEQFF. CDR3 sequence (DNA): TGTGCCAGCAACCGGGACAGGGCCTATGATGAGCAGTTCTTC.

This clonotype occurred a few times. This chain connects TRBV6-5 to TRBJ2-3; perhaps TRBD2 as D (6 bases). This CDR3 has 14 residues. The germline CDR1 and CDR2 sequences are MNHEY and SVGAGI. Trimming took 6 bases from V and 4 from J, leaving 14 bases between them. The CDR3 spells CASRLRELADTQYF. CDR3 in DNA: TGTGCCAGCAGGTTACGGGAGCTTGCAGATACGCAGTATTTT.

The V call is TRBV20-1, the J call TRBJ2-1; possible D gene TRBD2, 5 bases. This CDR3 is built from 13 residues. Trimming removed 3 bases from V and 5 bases from J, with 11 bases in between. Germline assignment: CDR1 DFQATT and CDR2 SNEGSKA (reference sequence). CDR3 sequence: CSASGVADNEQFF. The CDR3 DNA is TGCAGTGCTAGCGGGGTGGCAGACAATGAGCAGTTCTTC.

This chain joins TRBV6-5 and TRBJ2-1; 10 positions match TRBD2. Per germline, CDR1 MNHEY and CDR2 SVGAGI. This CDR3 is built from 15 residues. The J segment lost 12 bases and the V segment lost 2 bases, leaving 10 bases of the junction unmatched. CDR3 protein: CASSYRTSGMGGQFF. The CDR3 coding sequence is TGTGCCAGCAGTTACCGGACTAGCGGAATGGGTGGGCAGTTCTTC.

V gene TRBV12-3 or TRBV12-4 combines with J gene TRBJ2-7, with D maybe TRBD1 (5 bases). The germline V and J ends were trimmed by 3 bases and 5 bases, with 8 bases remaining between them. This CDR3 comprises 12 residues. The CDR3, as DNA: TGTGCCAGCAGTTTGTGGGGCGACGAGCAGTACTTC. This translates into CASSLWGDEQYF.

J is TRBJ2-7 and V is TRBV3-1; D not resolved. Germline lookup yields CDR1 LGHDT and CDR2 YNNKEL (reference sequence). The CDR3 spans 13 residues. Trimming left V 1 base short and J 3 bases short, with 7 bases between. CDR3 region: CASSQATGYEQYF. The DNA of the CDR3 is TGTGCCAGCAGCCAAGCGACCGGCTACGAGCAGTACTTC.

On this clonotype: This could be a read error, since a much larger clone is one nucleotide away. The rearrangement joins TRBV7-2 to TRBJ1-2; D unclear. Germline CDR1 reads SGHTA; CDR2 reads FQGNSA. V lost 5 bases, J lost 5 bases, and 12 bases lay in between. The CDR3 is 13 residues long. The chain's CDR3 is CASSLSRGYGYTF. The CDR3 DNA reads TGTGCCAGCAGCCTAAGCCGGGGTTATGGCTACACCTTC.

The rearrangement uses TRBV12-3 or TRBV12-4 and TRBJ2-3, with a possible D match to TRBD2 (5 bases). The CDR3 has 17 residues. V shed 5 bases and J shed 2 bases, with 20 bases lying between them. CDR3 loop: CASSIPREGSYTDTQYF. In DNA form, the CDR3 reads TGTGCCAGCAGTATCCCCCGGGAAGGGTCTTACACAGATACGCAGTATTTT.

This clonotype has only a few counts. Relative to the germline gene, one junction end is altered; a read error may explain this. The chain couples TRBV4-3 to TRBJ2-3; D possibly corresponds to TRBD2 (5 bases). The CDR3 has 14 residues. Germline V gives CDR1 LGHNA, CDR2 YSLEER. CDR3 coding DNA: TGCGCCAGCAGCGCCCTAGTCGGGGTCGATCACCCTATTTTT. Amino acids: CASSALVGVDHPIF.

Ten or more counts support this clonotype. The chain carries TRBV27 and TRBJ2-1; 9 bases are a match to TRBD2. Trimming cost V 5 bases and J 4 bases; bases outside gene matches: 6. The CDR3 covers 15 residues. Germline V gene lookup returns CDR1 MNHEY and CDR2 SMNVEV (reference sequence). The CDR3 region has the DNA TGTGCCAGCAGTCTGACTAGCGGATCATACAATGAGCAGTTCTTC. It is translated as CASSLTSGSYNEQFF.

Ten or more counts support this clonotype. The chain uses TRBV4-1 and TRBJ1-2, with 9 bases identical to TRBD1. The V segment lost 1 base and the J segment 8 bases; nucleotides outside the gene matches: 8. Germline V gene sequence: CDR1 MGHRA, CDR2 YSYEKL. The CDR3 is 15 residues long. CDR3 amino acids: CASSQAGTGKTGYTF. Here the CDR3 DNA reads TGCGCCAGCAGCCAAGCCGGGACAGGGAAGACGGGCTACACCTTC.

This clonotype was detected only a few times. The chain joins TRBV7-2 to TRBJ2-4, with D perhaps being TRBD1 or TRBD2 (5 bases each). Germline-derived CDR1 and CDR2 are SGHTA and FQGNSA. The CDR3 runs 13 residues. Deletions cut 2 bases from V and 5 bases from J, with 7 bases between. The CDR3 coding sequence is TGTGCCAGCAGCTTAACGGGACAAAACATTCAGTACTTC. Amino acid sequence: CASSLTGQNIQYF.

This clonotype was seen at least ten times. V gene TRBV27 combines with J gene TRBJ2-6; D is perhaps TRBD1 (5 bases). The germline CDR1 and CDR2 sequences are MNHEY and SMNVEV (reference sequence). The CDR3 has 18 residues. Trimming removed 2 bases at V and 0 bases at J, with 14 bases between. The CDR3 reads CASSLVAGPNSGANVLTF. DNA for the CDR3: TGTGCCAGCAGTTTAGTGGCAGGGCCAAACTCTGGGGCCAACGTCCTGACTTTC. Together with reference TRBV27 and TRBJ2-6, the CDR3 gives the full variable domain: EAQVTQNPRYLITVTGKKLTVTCSQNMNHEYMSWYRQDPGLGLRQIYYSMNVEVTDKGDVPEGYKVSRKEKRNFPLILESPSPNQTSLYFCASSLVAGPNSGANVLTFGAGSRLTVL.